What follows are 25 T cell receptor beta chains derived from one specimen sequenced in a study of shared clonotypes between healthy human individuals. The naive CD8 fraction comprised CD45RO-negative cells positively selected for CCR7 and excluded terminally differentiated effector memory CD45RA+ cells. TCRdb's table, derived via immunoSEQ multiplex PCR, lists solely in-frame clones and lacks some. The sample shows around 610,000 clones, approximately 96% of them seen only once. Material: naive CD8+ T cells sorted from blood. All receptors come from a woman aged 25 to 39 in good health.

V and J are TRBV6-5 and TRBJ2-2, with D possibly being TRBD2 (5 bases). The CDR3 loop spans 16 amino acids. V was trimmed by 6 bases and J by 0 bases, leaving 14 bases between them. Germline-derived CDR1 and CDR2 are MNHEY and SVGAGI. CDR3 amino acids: CASSYGSGTNTGELFF. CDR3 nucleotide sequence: TGTGCCAGCAGCTACGGGTCGGGGACGAACACCGGGGAGCTGTTTTTT.

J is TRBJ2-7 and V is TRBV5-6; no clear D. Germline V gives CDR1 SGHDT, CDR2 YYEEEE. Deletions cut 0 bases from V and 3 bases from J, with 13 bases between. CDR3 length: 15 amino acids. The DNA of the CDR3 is TGTGCCAGCAGCTTGGTAGGGCGAGAGGACTACGAGCAGTACTTC. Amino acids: CASSLVGREDYEQYF.

CDR3 sequence: CASSHSRSTYGYTF. The CDR3 nucleotides read TGTGCCAGCAGCCATTCCAGATCGACTTATGGCTACACCTTC. V usage is TRBV27 and J usage is TRBJ1-2; D gene unclear. The CDR3 contains 14 residues. The V gene's germline CDR1 is MNHEY and CDR2 SMNVEV (reference sequence). Trimming removed 6 bases at V and 5 bases at J, with 16 bases between.

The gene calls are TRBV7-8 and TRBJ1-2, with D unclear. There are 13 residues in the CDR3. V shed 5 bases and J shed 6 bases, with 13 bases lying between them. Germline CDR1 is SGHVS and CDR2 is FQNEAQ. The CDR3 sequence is CASSTRGTNGYTF. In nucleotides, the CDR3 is TGTGCCAGCAGCACTAGAGGAACAAATGGCTACACCTTC.

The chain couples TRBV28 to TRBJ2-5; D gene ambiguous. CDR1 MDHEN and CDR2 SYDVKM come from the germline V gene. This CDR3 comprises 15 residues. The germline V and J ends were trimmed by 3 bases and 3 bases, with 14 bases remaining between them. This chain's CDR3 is CASSFPLRSEETQYF. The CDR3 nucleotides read TGTGCCAGCAGTTTCCCCTTGAGGTCGGAAGAGACCCAGTACTTC.

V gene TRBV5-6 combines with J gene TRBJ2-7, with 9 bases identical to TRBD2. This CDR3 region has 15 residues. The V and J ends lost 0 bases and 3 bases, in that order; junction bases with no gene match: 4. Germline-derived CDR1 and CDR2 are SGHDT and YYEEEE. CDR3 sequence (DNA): TGTGCCAGCAGCTTGGCCCCTAGCGGGAACTACGAGCAGTACTTC. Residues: CASSLAPSGNYEQYF.

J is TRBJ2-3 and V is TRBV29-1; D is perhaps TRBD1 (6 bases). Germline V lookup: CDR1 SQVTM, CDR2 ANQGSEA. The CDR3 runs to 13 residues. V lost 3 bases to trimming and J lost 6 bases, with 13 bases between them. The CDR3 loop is CSVDAGVSDTQYF. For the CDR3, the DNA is TGCAGCGTTGATGCAGGGGTTTCCGATACGCAGTATTTT.

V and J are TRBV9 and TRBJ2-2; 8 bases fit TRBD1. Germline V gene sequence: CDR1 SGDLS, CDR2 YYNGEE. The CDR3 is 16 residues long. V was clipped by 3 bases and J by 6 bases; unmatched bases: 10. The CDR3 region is CASSGAGGRWPGELFF. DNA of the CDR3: TGTGCCAGCAGCGGAGCAGGGGGCAGGTGGCCCGGGGAGCTGTTTTTT.

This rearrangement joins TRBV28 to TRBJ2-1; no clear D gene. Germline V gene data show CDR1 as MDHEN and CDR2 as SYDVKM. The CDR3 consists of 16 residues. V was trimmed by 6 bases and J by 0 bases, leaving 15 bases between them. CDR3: CASSSIFASSYNEQFF. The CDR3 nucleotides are TGTGCCAGCAGCTCAATCTTTGCGAGCTCCTACAATGAGCAGTTCTTC. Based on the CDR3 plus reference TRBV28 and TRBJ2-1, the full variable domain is DVKVTQSSRYLVKRTGEKVFLECVQDMDHENMFWYRQDPGLGLRLIYFSYDVKMKEKGDIPEGYSVSREKKERFSLILESASTNQTSMYLCASSSIFASSYNEQFFGPGTRLTVL.

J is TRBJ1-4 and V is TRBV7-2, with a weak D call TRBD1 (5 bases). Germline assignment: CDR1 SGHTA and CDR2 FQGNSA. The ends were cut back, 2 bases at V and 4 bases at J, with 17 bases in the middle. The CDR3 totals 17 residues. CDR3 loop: CASSLSTQGTLNEKLFF. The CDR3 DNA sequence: TGTGCCAGCAGCTTAAGCACCCAGGGTACCCTTAATGAAAAACTGTTTTTT.

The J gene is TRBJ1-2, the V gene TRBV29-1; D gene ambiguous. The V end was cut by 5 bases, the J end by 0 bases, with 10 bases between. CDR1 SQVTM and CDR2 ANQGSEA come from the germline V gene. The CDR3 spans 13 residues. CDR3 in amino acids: CSVYNRANYGYTF. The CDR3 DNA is TGCAGCGTTTACAACCGAGCTAACTATGGCTACACCTTC.

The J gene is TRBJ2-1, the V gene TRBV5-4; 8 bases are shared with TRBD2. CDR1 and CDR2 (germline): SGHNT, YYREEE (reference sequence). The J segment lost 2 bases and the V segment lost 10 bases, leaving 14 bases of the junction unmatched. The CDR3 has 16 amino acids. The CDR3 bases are TGTGCCTCCTTCCCAGCGGGAGTGAATCCCTACAATGAGCAGTTCTTC. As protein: CASFPAGVNPYNEQFF.

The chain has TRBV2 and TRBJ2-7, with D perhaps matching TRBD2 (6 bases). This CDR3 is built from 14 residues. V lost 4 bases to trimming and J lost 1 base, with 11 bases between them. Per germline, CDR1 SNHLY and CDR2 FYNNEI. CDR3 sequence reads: CASSVASASYEQYF. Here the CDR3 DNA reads TGTGCCAGCAGTGTGGCTAGCGCTTCCTACGAGCAGTACTTC.

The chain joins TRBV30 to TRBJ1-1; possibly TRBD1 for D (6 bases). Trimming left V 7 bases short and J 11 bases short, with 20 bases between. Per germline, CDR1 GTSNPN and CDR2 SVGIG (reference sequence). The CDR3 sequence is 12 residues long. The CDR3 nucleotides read TGTGCCTCCCAGACTCTACAGGGTTGGGCTTTCTTT. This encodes CASQTLQGWAFF.

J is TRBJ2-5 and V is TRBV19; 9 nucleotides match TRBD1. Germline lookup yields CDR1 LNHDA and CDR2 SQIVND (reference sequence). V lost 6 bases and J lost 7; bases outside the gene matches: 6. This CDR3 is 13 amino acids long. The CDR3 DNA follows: TGTGCCAGTAGCCCGGACAGGGGTCGGACCCAGTACTTC. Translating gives CASSPDRGRTQYF.

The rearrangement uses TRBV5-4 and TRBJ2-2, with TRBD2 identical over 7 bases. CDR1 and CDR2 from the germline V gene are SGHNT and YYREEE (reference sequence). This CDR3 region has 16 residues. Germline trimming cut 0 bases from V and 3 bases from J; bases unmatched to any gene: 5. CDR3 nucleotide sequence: TGTGCCAGCAGCTTGGTTGCGGGGGATTACACCGGGGAGCTGTTTTTT. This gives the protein CASSLVAGDYTGELFF.

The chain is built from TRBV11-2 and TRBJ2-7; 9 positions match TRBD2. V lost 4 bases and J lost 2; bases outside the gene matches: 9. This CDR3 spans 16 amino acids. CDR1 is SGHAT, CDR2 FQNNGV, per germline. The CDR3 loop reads CASSSVVLAGPYEQYF. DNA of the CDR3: TGTGCCAGCAGCTCCGTGGTCCTAGCGGGGCCCTACGAGCAGTACTTC.

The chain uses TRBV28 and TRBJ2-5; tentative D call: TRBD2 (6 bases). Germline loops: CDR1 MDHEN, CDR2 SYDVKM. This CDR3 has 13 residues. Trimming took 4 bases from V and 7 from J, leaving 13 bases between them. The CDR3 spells CASSSGTEGTQYF. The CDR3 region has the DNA TGTGCCAGCAGTTCCGGGACGGAGGGGACCCAGTACTTC. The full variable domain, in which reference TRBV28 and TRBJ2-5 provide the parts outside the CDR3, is DVKVTQSSRYLVKRTGEKVFLECVQDMDHENMFWYRQDPGLGLRLIYFSYDVKMKEKGDIPEGYSVSREKKERFSLILESASTNQTSMYLCASSSGTEGTQYFGPGTRLLVL.

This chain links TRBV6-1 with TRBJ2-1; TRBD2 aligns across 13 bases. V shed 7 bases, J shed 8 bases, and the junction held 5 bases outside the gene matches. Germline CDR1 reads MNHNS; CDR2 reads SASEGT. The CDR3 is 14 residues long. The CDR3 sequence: CASTGTSGMYEQFF. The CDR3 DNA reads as TGTGCCAGCACCGGGACTAGCGGGATGTATGAGCAGTTCTTC.

The CDR3 protein is CASSDLTGYGYTF. DNA for the CDR3: TGTGCCAGCAGTGACCTGACGGGCTATGGCTACACCTTC. The J gene is TRBJ1-2, the V gene TRBV2, with unresolved D. Looked up from germline, CDR1 is SNHLY and CDR2 is FYNNEI. This CDR3 contains 13 residues. Trimming took off 3 bases at V and 4 bases at J, with 9 bases between the two ends.

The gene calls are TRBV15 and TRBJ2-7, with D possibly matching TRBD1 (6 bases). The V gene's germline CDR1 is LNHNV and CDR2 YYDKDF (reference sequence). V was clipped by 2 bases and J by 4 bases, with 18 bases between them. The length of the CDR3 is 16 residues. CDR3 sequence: CATSRRVQGGDYEQYF. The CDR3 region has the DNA TGTGCCACCAGCAGAAGAGTACAGGGTGGGGATTACGAGCAGTACTTC.

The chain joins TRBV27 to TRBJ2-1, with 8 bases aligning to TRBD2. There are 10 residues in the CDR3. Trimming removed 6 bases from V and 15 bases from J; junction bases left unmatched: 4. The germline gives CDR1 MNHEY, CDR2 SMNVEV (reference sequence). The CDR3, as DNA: TGTGCCAGCAGGAGCGGGAGTTGGTTCTTC. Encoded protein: CASRSGSWFF.

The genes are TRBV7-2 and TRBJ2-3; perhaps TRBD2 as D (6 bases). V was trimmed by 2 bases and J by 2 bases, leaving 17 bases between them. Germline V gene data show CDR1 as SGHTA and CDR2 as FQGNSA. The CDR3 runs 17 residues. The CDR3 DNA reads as TGTGCCAGCAGCTTAAAGTCCCATTTAGCGGCCACAGATACGCAGTATTTT. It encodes CASSLKSHLAATDTQYF.

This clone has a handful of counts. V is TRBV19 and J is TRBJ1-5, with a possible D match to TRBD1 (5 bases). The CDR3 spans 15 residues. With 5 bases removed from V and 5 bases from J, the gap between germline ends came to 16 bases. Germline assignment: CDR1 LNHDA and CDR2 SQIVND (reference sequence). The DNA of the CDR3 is TGTGCCAGTAGTTTGACCCTCGGGGCAGATCAGCCCCAGCATTTT. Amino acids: CASSLTLGADQPQHF. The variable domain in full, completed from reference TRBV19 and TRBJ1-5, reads DGGITQSPKYLFRKEGQNVTLSCEQNLNHDAMYWYRQDPGQGLRLIYYSQIVNDFQKGDIAEGYSVSREKKESFPLTVTSAQKNPTAFYLCASSLTLGADQPQHFGDGTRLSIL.

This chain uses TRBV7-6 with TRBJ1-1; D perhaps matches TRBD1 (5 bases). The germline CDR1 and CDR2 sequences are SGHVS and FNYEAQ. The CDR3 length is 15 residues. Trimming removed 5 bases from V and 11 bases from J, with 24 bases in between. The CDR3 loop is CASSPPAGPGGEAFF. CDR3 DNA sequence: TGTGCCAGCAGCCCCCCGGCCGGACCGGGGGGGGAGGCTTTCTTT.